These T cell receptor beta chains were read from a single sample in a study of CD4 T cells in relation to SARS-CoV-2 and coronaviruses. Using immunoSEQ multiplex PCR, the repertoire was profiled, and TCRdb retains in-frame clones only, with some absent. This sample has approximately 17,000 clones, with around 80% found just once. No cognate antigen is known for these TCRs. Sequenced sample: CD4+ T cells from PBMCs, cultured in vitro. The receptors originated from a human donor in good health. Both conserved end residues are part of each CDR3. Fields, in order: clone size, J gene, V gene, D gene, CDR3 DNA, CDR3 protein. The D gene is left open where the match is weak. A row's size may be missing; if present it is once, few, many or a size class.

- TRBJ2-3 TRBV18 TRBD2 TGTGCCAGCTCGCCGATCTTGGGGACTAGCGGCACAGATACGCAGTATTTT CASSPILGTSGTDTQYF
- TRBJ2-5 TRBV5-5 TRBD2 TGTGCCAGCAGCTTGGCCGGGGGGGCCCGGGAGACCCAGTACTTC CASSLAGGARETQYF
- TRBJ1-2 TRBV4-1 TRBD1 TGCGCCAGCAGCCTCCTCGGAGGGGGCCGGTATGGCTACACCTTC CASSLLGGGRYGYTF
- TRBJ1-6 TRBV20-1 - TGCAGTGCTAGTGGCAGGGGTGGGGTTGGTTCACCCCTCCACTTT CSASGRGGVGSPLHF
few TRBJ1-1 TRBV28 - TGTGCCAGCAGCACCGGGACATACAACACTGAAGCTTTCTTT CASSTGTYNTEAFF
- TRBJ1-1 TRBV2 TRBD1 TGTGCCAGCGGCCGGACAGGGGTGACAGAAGCTTTCTTT CASGRTGVTEAFF
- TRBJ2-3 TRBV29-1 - TGCAGCGTTGGCCCGGATACGCAGTATTTT CSVGPDTQYF
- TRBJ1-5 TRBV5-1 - TGCGCCAGCAGCCCGACAGTTGGGGGACAGCCCCAGCATTTT CASSPTVGGQPQHF
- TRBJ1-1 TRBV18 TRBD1 TGTGCCAGCTCACGGGACAGGGAGAACACTGAAGCTTTCTTT CASSRDRENTEAFF
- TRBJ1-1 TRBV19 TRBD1 TGTGCCAGTAGCCCGGGACAGCTGAACACTGAAGCTTTCTTT CASSPGQLNTEAFF
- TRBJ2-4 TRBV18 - TGTGCCAGCTCACATTCCACAGGGATCGGTATTTGGGCCAAAAACATTCAGTACTTC CASSHSTGIGIWAKNIQYF
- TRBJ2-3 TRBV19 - TGTGCCAGTAATCCCCAGAGAGGGTCGGATACGCAGTATTTT CASNPQRGSDTQYF
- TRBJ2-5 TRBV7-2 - TGTGCCAGCAGCTTAGTAGTCGGCTACCAAGAGACCCAGTACTTC CASSLVVGYQETQYF
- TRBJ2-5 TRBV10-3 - TGTGCCATCACCCGGACTGAAGGGGAGACCCAGTACTTC CAITRTEGETQYF
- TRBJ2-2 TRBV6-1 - TGTGCCAGCAGTGAGGCCAGGTCAACCGGGGAGCTGTTTTTT CASSEARSTGELFF
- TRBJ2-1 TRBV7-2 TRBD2 TGTGCCAGCAGCTTAGTGAGTAGCGGGGCCGTGGGTGAGCAGTTCTTC CASSLVSSGAVGEQFF
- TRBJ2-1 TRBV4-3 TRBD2 TGCGCCAGCAGCCTTTTCACTAGCGGGTTGAGGAGTGAGCAGTTCTTC CASSLFTSGLRSEQFF
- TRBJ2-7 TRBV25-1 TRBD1 TGTGCCAGCACTCAAACCGGGACAGGGGGCGCCGGGCAGTACTTC CASTQTGTGGAGQYF
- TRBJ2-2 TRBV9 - TGTGCCAGCAGCGCGACCCCTCAATGGAACACCGGGGAGCTGTTTTTT CASSATPQWNTGELFF
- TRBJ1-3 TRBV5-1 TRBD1 TGCGCCAGCAGCTCGACAGGGCCCTACTCTGGAAACACCATATATTTT CASSSTGPYSGNTIYF
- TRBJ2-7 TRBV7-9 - TGTGCCAGCAGCTCCGTCGGGTGGGTTGGCACATACTACGAGCAGTACTTC CASSSVGWVGTYYEQYF
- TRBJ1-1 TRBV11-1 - TGTGCCAGCAGCTTGGGTCAGGGAGCCCTCCCTGAAGCTTTCTTT CASSLGQGALPEAFF
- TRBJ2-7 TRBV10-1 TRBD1 TGCGCCAGCAGCGGGGACAGCTACGAGCAGTACTTC CASSGDSYEQYF
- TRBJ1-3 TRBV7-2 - TGTGCCAGCAGCTTAGGACTACAGAGCTCTGGAAACACCATATATTTT CASSLGLQSSGNTIYF
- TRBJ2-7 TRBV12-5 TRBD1 TGTGCTAGTGGTTTGGACCTAGGACAGGTGTACGAGCAGTACTTC CASGLDLGQVYEQYF
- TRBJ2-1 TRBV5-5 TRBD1 TGTGCCAGCAGACTAGACAGGGGGCGCGATGAGCAGTTCTTC CASRLDRGRDEQFF
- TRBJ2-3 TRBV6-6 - TGTGCCAGCAGTCTCGAGGGACCGCCGCTACCCTTTTATACGCAGTATTTT CASSLEGPPLPFYTQYF
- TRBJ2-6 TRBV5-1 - TGCGCCAGCAGCCCTGCGTCGGGCGGTGGATTCGGGCCTGGGGCCAACGTCCTGACTTTC CASSPASGGGFGPGANVLTF
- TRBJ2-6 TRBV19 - TGTGCCAGTAGTGACCGGGACCTAGGGGCCAACGTCCTGACTTTC CASSDRDLGANVLTF
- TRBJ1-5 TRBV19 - TGTGCCAGTGCGCCGGCCACGAACCGGGGTAGCAATCAGCCCCAGCATTTT CASAPATNRGSNQPQHF
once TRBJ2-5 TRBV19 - TGTGCCAGTAGTATAGGAGGGGGAGGGGGAGAGACCCAGTACTTC CASSIGGGGGETQYF
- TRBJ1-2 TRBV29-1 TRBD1 TGCAGCGTTGGGGGGACAGGGGGCCGACTTGCTTATGGCTACACCTTC CSVGGTGGRLAYGYTF
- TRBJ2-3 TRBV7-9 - TGTGCCAGCAGCCGACTTCAGGGGTCAACCTTCACAGATACGCAGTATTTT CASSRLQGSTFTDTQYF
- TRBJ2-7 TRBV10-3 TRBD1 TGTGCCATCAGGGCAGCAGGGGGTCCGTCCTACGAGCAGTACTTC CAIRAAGGPSYEQYF
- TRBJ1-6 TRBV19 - TGTGCCAGTAGGAACCAGGGGAATTCACCCCTCCACTTT CASRNQGNSPLHF
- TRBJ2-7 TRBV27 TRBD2 TGTGCCAGCAGCCAAAGGGTCGGGGCACGGCTAGCGGGGATCCCGGGCGAGCAGTACTTC CASSQRVGARLAGIPGEQYF
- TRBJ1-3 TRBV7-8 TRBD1 TGTGCCAGCAGCTTACGGCAGTCAGGACAGGGGCCAAGCTCTGGAAACACCATATATTTT CASSLRQSGQGPSSGNTIYF
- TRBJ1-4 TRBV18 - TGTGCCAGCTCACCATGGGCAACTAATGAAAAACTGTTTTTT CASSPWATNEKLFF
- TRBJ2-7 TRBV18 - TGTGCCAGCTCACCGACGGCGGAGACCTACGAGCAGTACTTC CASSPTAETYEQYF
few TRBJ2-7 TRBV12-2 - TGTGCAAGTCGCTTGAAGGGCCACGAGCAGTACTTC CASRLKGHEQYF
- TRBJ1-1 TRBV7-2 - TGTGCCAGCAGCCTAACCGGGCAAAACACTGAAGCTTTCTTT CASSLTGQNTEAFF
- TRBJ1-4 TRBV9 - TGTGCCAGCAGCGTAGGGGAGTCAAAACTGTTTTTT CASSVGESKLFF
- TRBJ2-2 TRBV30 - TGTGCCTGGACCGTCCGTCCCGGGGAGCTGTTTTTT CAWTVRPGELFF
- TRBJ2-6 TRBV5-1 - TGCGCCAGCAGCTCCTTGACAGGCTCAACTGGGGCCAACGTCCTGACTTTC CASSSLTGSTGANVLTF
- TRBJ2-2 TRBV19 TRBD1 TGTGCCAGTAGTCCGAGGGACAGGCTGAACACCGGGGAGCTGTTTTTT CASSPRDRLNTGELFF
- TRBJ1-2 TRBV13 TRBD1 TGTGCCAGCAGCTCCGGACAGGGATACTATGGCTACACCTTC CASSSGQGYYGYTF
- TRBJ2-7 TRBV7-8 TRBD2 TGTGCCAGCAGCTTTATGTCGAGTAGCGGGAGAAACGAGCAGTACTTC CASSFMSSSGRNEQYF
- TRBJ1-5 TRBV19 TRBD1 TGTGCCAGTACCGAGGTATTGACAGGGCTTCAGCCCCAGCATTTT CASTEVLTGLQPQHF
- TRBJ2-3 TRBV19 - TGTGCCAGTAGTATTGTCCAACAGCGTCGAGGCACAGATACGCAGTATTTT CASSIVQQRRGTDTQYF
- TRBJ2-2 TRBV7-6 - TGTGCCAGCAGCCGGGGGACCGGGGAGCTGTTTTTT CASSRGTGELFF
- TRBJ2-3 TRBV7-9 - TGTGCCAGCAGCCCCGTGATGGATACGCAGTATTTT CASSPVMDTQYF
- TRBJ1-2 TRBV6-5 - TGTGCCACCACGAGACCCGACTCTAACTATGGCTACACCTTC CATTRPDSNYGYTF